This T cell receptor (beta chain) is from a study of cytomegalovirus exposure and HLA in healthy donors. This clone showed up just a few times. The PCR was carried out with 60 Vbeta primers and 13 Jbeta primers. TCRdb keeps only in-frame clones here, not all; method: immunoSEQ multiplex PCR. The sample holds nearly 100,000 clones, roughly a tenth seen once. This TCR was sampled from a man aged 45-60 years in good health and CMV-seropositive. Sample: PBMCs.

The CDR3 bases are TGTGCCTGGAGTCCCCTCCGGACAGGGAATGAGCAGTTCTTC. This encodes CAWSPLRTGNEQFF. The chain couples TRBV30 to TRBJ2-1; TRBD1 aligns across 8 bases. The junction had 7 bases not matched to a gene; V was cut back by 2 bases and J by 7 bases. The CDR3 sequence is 14 residues long. The germline gives CDR1 GTSNPN, CDR2 SVGIG (reference sequence).